A selection of T cell receptor beta chains follows, all from one sample in a study of monozygotic twins with inflammatory bowel disease. From its re-call of the 5' RACE reads, TCRdb lists each CDR3 protein once, without DNA. The ten most abundant clones cover over 5.5% of a sample with about 300,000 distinct CDR3 sequences. Sequencing input: blood. These TCRs come from a human donor with ulcerative colitis or Crohn's disease, or a healthy co-twin of an affected twin (not recorded which). The CDR3 runs from the conserved cysteine through the conserved F or W.

v_call: TRBV5-1; j_call: TRBJ2-2; cdr3_aa: CASSLTSGTAGELFF
v_call: TRBV4-3; j_call: TRBJ2-7; cdr3_aa: CASGQNRDGGQYF
v_call: TRBV27; j_call: TRBJ2-5; cdr3_aa: CASSRRDRARGATQYF
v_call: TRBV7-9; j_call: TRBJ2-3; cdr3_aa: CASSLRAGLTDTQYF
v_call: TRBV7-9; j_call: TRBJ2-2; cdr3_aa: CASNRGQGTGELFF
v_call: TRBV7-8; j_call: TRBJ1-2; cdr3_aa: CASSPRTGVNYGYTF
v_call: TRBV7-8; j_call: TRBJ2-3; cdr3_aa: CASSLAVAFADTQYF
v_call: TRBV20-1; j_call: TRBJ2-1; cdr3_aa: CSAHDRRFSYNEQFF
v_call: TRBV18; j_call: TRBJ1-6; cdr3_aa: CASSPSLRENSPLHF
v_call: TRBV19; j_call: TRBJ2-2; cdr3_aa: CASSIERELFF
v_call: TRBV27; j_call: TRBJ2-2; cdr3_aa: CASSLRATGELFF
v_call: TRBV6-2/TRBV6-3; j_call: TRBJ2-7; cdr3_aa: CASQTDSTYEQYF
v_call: TRBV7-6; j_call: TRBJ2-7; cdr3_aa: CASSLSIGEQYF
v_call: TRBV5-1; j_call: TRBJ1-4; cdr3_aa: CASSIPQGADEKLFF
v_call: TRBV18; j_call: TRBJ1-5; cdr3_aa: CASSPGVSNSNQPQHF
v_call: TRBV5-5; j_call: TRBJ2-3; cdr3_aa: CATSYGTVGTDTQYF
v_call: TRBV23-1; j_call: TRBJ2-3; cdr3_aa: CASSQNESSAQDTQYF
v_call: TRBV3-1; j_call: TRBJ2-1; cdr3_aa: CASSQERVSQKPYNEQFF
v_call: TRBV5-1; j_call: TRBJ1-2; cdr3_aa: CASSWPRGAVNYGYTF
v_call: TRBV24-1; j_call: TRBJ2-5; cdr3_aa: CATSDLGERRAQYF
v_call: TRBV29-1; j_call: TRBJ1-1; cdr3_aa: CSAGETGNTEAFF
v_call: TRBV6-5; j_call: TRBJ1-1; cdr3_aa: CASNNIDRVTEAFF
v_call: TRBV28; j_call: TRBJ2-5; cdr3_aa: CASRPTSGIQETQYF
v_call: TRBV10-3; j_call: TRBJ2-3; cdr3_aa: CATLDRYTDTQYF
v_call: TRBV7-2; j_call: TRBJ2-2; cdr3_aa: CASSFFSSTSTGELFF
v_call: TRBV3-1; j_call: TRBJ2-2; cdr3_aa: CASSQGAGSRGELFF
v_call: TRBV20-1; j_call: TRBJ2-3; cdr3_aa: CSASLFRGRLPDTQYF
v_call: TRBV6-1; j_call: TRBJ2-7; cdr3_aa: CASRRDRATYEQYF
v_call: TRBV5-1; j_call: TRBJ1-1; cdr3_aa: CASSLEVRGMNTEAFF
v_call: TRBV10-1; j_call: TRBJ2-1; cdr3_aa: CASSESGYDNEQFF
v_call: TRBV28; j_call: TRBJ2-7; cdr3_aa: CASLGSSYEQYF
v_call: TRBV7-2; j_call: TRBJ2-3; cdr3_aa: CASSKALNTQYF
v_call: TRBV15; j_call: TRBJ2-4; cdr3_aa: CATSSRTSGNIQYF
v_call: TRBV5-5; j_call: TRBJ1-5; cdr3_aa: CASSLAELSNQPQHF
v_call: TRBV20-1; j_call: TRBJ1-6; cdr3_aa: CSARGQGPYSPLHF
v_call: TRBV5-6; j_call: TRBJ2-3; cdr3_aa: CASSLGPAGGTDTQYF
v_call: TRBV11-2; j_call: TRBJ1-4; cdr3_aa: CASSLASLDSRNEKLFF
v_call: TRBV6-5; j_call: TRBJ1-2; cdr3_aa: CASSYTGGGLNYGYTF
v_call: TRBV5-1; j_call: TRBJ2-3; cdr3_aa: CASSRGQGRTDTQYF
v_call: TRBV29-1; j_call: TRBJ1-5; cdr3_aa: CSVVEDSNQPQHF